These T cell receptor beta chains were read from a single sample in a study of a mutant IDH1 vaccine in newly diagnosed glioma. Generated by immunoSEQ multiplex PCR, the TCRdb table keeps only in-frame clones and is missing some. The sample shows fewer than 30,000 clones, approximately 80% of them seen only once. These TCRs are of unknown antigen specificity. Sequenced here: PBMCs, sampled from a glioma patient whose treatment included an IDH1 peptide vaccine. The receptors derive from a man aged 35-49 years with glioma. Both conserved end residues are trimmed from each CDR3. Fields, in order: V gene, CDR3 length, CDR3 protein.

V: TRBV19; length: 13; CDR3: ASSIAAGGSYEQY
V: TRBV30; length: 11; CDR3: AWSSGNTGELF
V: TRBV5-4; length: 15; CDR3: ASSLDRVLPSGNTIY
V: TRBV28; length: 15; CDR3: ASSLAYLVTGPSPLH
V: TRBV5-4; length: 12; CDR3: ASSLPGYGTEAF
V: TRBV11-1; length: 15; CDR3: ASSLRTSGRAGETQY
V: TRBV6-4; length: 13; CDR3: ASSDSGTSTGELF
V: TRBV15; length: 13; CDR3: ATSRDGAVNQPQH
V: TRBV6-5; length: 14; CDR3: ASSYKRDFYTGELF
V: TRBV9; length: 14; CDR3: ASSVETGLFSYGYT
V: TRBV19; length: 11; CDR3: ASTWGSSDEQF
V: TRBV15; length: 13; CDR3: ATSRGPLATDTQY
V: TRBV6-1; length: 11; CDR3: ASLLRRDSGYT
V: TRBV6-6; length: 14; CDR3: ASSSRRQGVSYEQY
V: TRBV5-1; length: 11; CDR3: ASSESRGNEQF
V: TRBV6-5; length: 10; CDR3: ASRDRGDIQY
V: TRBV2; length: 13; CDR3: ASRGQGLSTDTQY
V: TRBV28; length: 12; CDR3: ASRSPSGSYEQY
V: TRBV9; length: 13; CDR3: ASSVGGALTDTQY
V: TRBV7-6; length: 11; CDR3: ASSEQGASGYT
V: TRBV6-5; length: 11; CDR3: ASLLVLGGELF
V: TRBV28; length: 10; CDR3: ASSSGNQPQH
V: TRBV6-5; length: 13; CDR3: ASTDRQGKYYGYT
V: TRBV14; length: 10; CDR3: ASSQLGYEQY
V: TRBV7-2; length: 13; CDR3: ASSCVRGGNQPQH
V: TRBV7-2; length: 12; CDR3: ASSRTHSSYEQY
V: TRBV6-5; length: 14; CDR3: ASSYAPGQGYNEQF
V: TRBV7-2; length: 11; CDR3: ASSLDFRDTQY
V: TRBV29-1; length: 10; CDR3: SVEEWAETQY
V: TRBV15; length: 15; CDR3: ATSRDPPGKSTDTQY
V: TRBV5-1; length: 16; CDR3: ASSLVAFGTFTYNEQF
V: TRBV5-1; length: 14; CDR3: ASSLADAGDYNEQF
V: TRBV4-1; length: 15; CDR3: ASSQGVQAGSGNTIY